This passage covers 20 T cell receptor beta chains from one sample sequenced in a study of CD8 T cells in Susac syndrome. When the RNA was reverse transcribed, random hexamers were used with an input of 0.5 to 1 ug. In TCRdb, the immunoSEQ multiplex PCR reads were re-called with MiXCR into one record per CDR3 protein. Of approximately 190,000 distinct CDR3 sequences detected, around 95% appear once; the ten largest clones hold 0.098%. Material for sequencing was CD4+ T cells from PBMCs. Receptors were obtained from a human donor with Susac syndrome.

The V and J genes are TRBV20-1 and TRBJ1-1; D is unresolved. Germline lookup yields CDR1 DFQATT and CDR2 SNEGSKA (reference sequence). V was trimmed by 2 bases and J by 6 bases, leaving 13 bases between them. The CDR3 consists of 13 residues. The CDR3 DNA reads TGCAGTGCTAGAAAGGCCCGTGCCGCTGAAGCTTTCTTT. This codes for CSARKARAAEAFF.

The chain recombines TRBV5-1 with TRBJ1-1; a possible D gene is TRBD1 (6 bases). The CDR3 contains 13 residues. The ends were cut back, 4 bases at V and 5 bases at J, with 12 bases in the middle. CDR1 is SGHRS and CDR2 is YFSETQ in the germline V gene. CDR3 DNA: TGCGCCAGCAGCGGGTGGGGGGCTACTGAAGCTTTCTTT. Protein sequence: CASSGWGATEAFF.

The chain couples TRBV30 to TRBJ2-7; maybe TRBD2 (6 bases). Germline-derived CDR1 and CDR2 are GTSNPN and SVGIG (reference sequence). This CDR3 is 13 amino acids long. Between the trimmed V and J ends, which lost 1 base and 0 bases, there was a span of 7 bases. The CDR3 protein is CAWSAGDSYEQYF. The CDR3 bases are TGTGCCTGGAGTGCGGGGGACTCCTACGAGCAGTACTTC. The variable domain in full, with the rest retrieved from reference TRBV30 and TRBJ2-7, is SQTIHQWPATLVQPVGSPLSLECTVEGTSNPNLYWYRQAAGRGLQLLFYSVGIGQISSEVPQNLSASRPQDRQFILSSKKLLLSDSGFYLCAWSAGDSYEQYFGPGTRLTVT.

J is TRBJ2-1 and V is TRBV29-1; TRBD2 matches at 7 bases. Germline trimming cut 6 bases from V and 5 bases from J; bases unmatched to any gene: 4. Looked up from germline, CDR1 is SQVTM and CDR2 is ANQGSEA. The CDR3 has 12 residues. The CDR3 region is CSVAGWDNEQFF. The CDR3 bases are TGCAGCGTAGCGGGGTGGGACAATGAGCAGTTCTTC.

This chain connects TRBV5-1 to TRBJ2-7, with a possible D match to TRBD1 (6 bases). Per germline, CDR1 SGHRS and CDR2 YFSETQ. This CDR3 has 16 residues. With 3 bases removed from V and 3 bases from J, the gap between germline ends came to 19 bases. The CDR3 loop reads CASSSVWGQGVYEQYF. The CDR3, as DNA: TGCGCCAGCAGCTCCGTCTGGGGACAAGGAGTCTACGAGCAGTACTTC.

This clonotype occurred a few times. The chain has TRBV4-1 and TRBJ2-7, with TRBD2 as a possible D gene (6 bases). The V gene's germline CDR1 is MGHRA and CDR2 YSYEKL. This CDR3 is built from 17 residues. Trimming cost V 3 bases and J 3 bases, with 21 bases left between them. As DNA, the CDR3 is TGCGCCAGCAGCCATGGACCCGGGGGAAATCAAAACTACGAGCAGTACTTC. Translated: CASSHGPGGNQNYEQYF.

In its sample, this clonotype was seen once. J is TRBJ1-6 and V is TRBV30; D is uncertain. The CDR3 loop spans 14 amino acids. V was cut by 0 bases and J by 8 bases, with 11 bases left in between. Germline values: CDR1 GTSNPN, CDR2 SVGIG (reference sequence). CDR3 sequence reads: CAWSVPGGYSPLHF. Here the CDR3 DNA reads TGTGCCTGGAGTGTACCGGGAGGTTATTCACCCCTCCACTTT.

The chain carries TRBV9 and TRBJ1-1, with TRBD1 identical over 8 bases. The trim removed 3 bases at V and 3 bases at J, leaving 10 bases unmatched. The CDR3 contains 16 residues. Germline V gene data show CDR1 as SGDLS and CDR2 as YYNGEE. This CDR3 is CASSAPHLTGDTEAFF. In DNA form, the CDR3 reads TGTGCCAGCAGCGCTCCTCACTTGACAGGGGACACTGAAGCTTTCTTT.

The chain combines TRBV30 with TRBJ2-1; D unclear. Trimming took 3 bases from V and 3 from J, leaving 12 bases between them. The CDR3 is 14 amino acids. Germline V gives CDR1 GTSNPN, CDR2 SVGIG (reference sequence). CDR3 sequence reads: CAWRGNTNYNEQFF. The CDR3 DNA sequence: TGTGCCTGGAGGGGGAACACGAACTACAATGAGCAGTTCTTC.

The CDR3 loop is CASSFTGAGIGSPLHF. CDR3 coding DNA: TGTGCCAGCAGCTTTACTGGGGCAGGGATCGGTTCACCCCTCCACTTT. The rearrangement links TRBV11-2 to TRBJ1-6, with D possibly being TRBD1 (5 bases). Trimming pared 3 bases from V and 9 bases from J, leaving 18 bases between. The CDR3 consists of 16 residues. Germline V lookup: CDR1 SGHAT, CDR2 FQNNGV.

The chain combines TRBV15 with TRBJ2-3; the D gene could be TRBD1 or TRBD2 (6 bases each). CDR1 is LNHNV and CDR2 is YYDKDF in the germline V gene (reference sequence). CDR3 length: 18 residues. The V gene lost 2 bases and the J gene lost 1 base, with 19 bases spanning the gap. The CDR3 region is CATSRRYPGRGRTDTQYF. CDR3 sequence (DNA): TGTGCCACCAGCAGAAGGTACCCGGGACGGGGGCGCACAGATACGCAGTATTTT.

The CDR3 DNA follows: TGTGCCACCAGGGATCTCGTCACCGGGGAGCTGTTTTTT. Encoded protein: CATRDLVTGELFF. The gene calls are TRBV24-1 and TRBJ2-2; D not resolved. Germline CDR1 reads KGHDR; CDR2 reads SFDVKD. The V and J ends lost 7 bases and 4 bases respectively, with 9 bases between them. The CDR3 contains 13 residues.

The chain employs TRBV30 and TRBJ1-2; 9 bases match TRBD1. This CDR3 has 13 residues. V lost 4 bases and J lost 4; bases outside the gene matches: 4. Germline V gene data show CDR1 as GTSNPN and CDR2 as SVGIG (reference sequence). The CDR3 nucleotides are TGTGCCTGGACCGGGACAGGGATCTATGGCTACACCTTC. Amino acid sequence: CAWTGTGIYGYTF. Full variable domain (remainder filled in from reference TRBV30 and TRBJ1-2): SQTIHQWPATLVQPVGSPLSLECTVEGTSNPNLYWYRQAAGRGLQLLFYSVGIGQISSEVPQNLSASRPQDRQFILSSKKLLLSDSGFYLCAWTGTGIYGYTFGSGTRLTVV.

V and J are TRBV7-2 and TRBJ1-2; 7 bases fit TRBD1. This CDR3 spans 16 amino acids. V lost 2 bases to trimming and J lost 8 bases; unmatched junction nucleotides: 14. Germline values: CDR1 SGHTA, CDR2 FQGNSA. The CDR3 is CASSLLGAQGRVGYTF. CDR3 nucleotides: TGTGCCAGCAGCTTATTGGGGGCACAGGGGCGGGTCGGCTACACCTTC.

This chain connects TRBV20-1 to TRBJ1-2; no clear D. CDR1 and CDR2 (germline): DFQATT, SNEGSKA (reference sequence). This CDR3 has 12 amino acids. V shed 4 bases and J shed 1 base, with 7 bases lying between them. This CDR3 reads CSATEDNYGYTF. The CDR3 coding sequence is TGCAGTGCTACAGAGGATAACTATGGCTACACCTTC.

The genes are TRBV5-4 and TRBJ2-3; TRBD1 aligns across 9 bases. Trimming took 4 bases from V and 4 from J; bases not matched to a gene: 1. The CDR3 has 13 residues. Looked up from germline, CDR1 is SGHNT and CDR2 is YYREEE (reference sequence). The CDR3 loop is CASSDRGSDTQYF. The CDR3 DNA is TGTGCCAGCAGCGACAGGGGGTCAGATACGCAGTATTTT.

The chain uses TRBV4-2 and TRBJ2-2, with D tentatively TRBD2 (6 bases). Germline CDR1 reads LGHNA; CDR2 reads YNFKEQ. CDR3 size: 16 residues. V lost 6 bases to trimming and J lost 3 bases, with 17 bases between them. The CDR3 DNA reads TGTGCCAGCAGGATGCGGATCGGGAGTGACACCGGGGAGCTGTTTTTT. It translates to CASRMRIGSDTGELFF.

The chain is built from TRBV6-6 and TRBJ1-6; 8 bases agree with TRBD1. Trimming at V came to 6 bases and at J to 5 bases, leaving 3 bases not matched to a gene. Germline CDR1 MNHNY, CDR2 SVGAGI (reference sequence). CDR3 length: 14 residues. CDR3 sequence: CASRLGQDNSPLHF. In DNA, the CDR3 is TGTGCCAGCAGACTGGGACAGGATAATTCACCCCTCCACTTT.

The chain uses TRBV29-1 and TRBJ1-3; D call uncertain. The CDR3 is 13 amino acids. Trimming cost V 4 bases and J 2 bases, with 9 bases left between them. Germline-derived CDR1 and CDR2 are SQVTM and ANQGSEA. The CDR3 here is CSVGVATGNTIYF. The CDR3, as DNA: TGCAGCGTTGGTGTGGCCACTGGAAACACCATATATTTT.

This clonotype has only one observation. The chain links TRBV14 to TRBJ2-1; 7 positions agree with TRBD2. This CDR3 contains 17 residues. Per the germline V gene, CDR1 is SGHDN and CDR2 is FVKESK. The J segment lost 1 base and the V segment lost 0 bases, leaving 6 bases of the junction unmatched. The CDR3 DNA sequence: TGTGCCAGCAGCCAAGATTTTACTAGCGAGTCCTACAATGAGCAGTTCTTC. It is translated as CASSQDFTSESYNEQFF. The full variable domain, in which reference TRBV14 and TRBJ2-1 provide the parts outside the CDR3, is EAGVTQFPSHSVIEKGQTVTLRCDPISGHDNLYWYRRVMGKEIKFLLHFVKESKQDESGMPNNRFLAERTGGTYSTLKVQPAELEDSGVYFCASSQDFTSESYNEQFFGPGTRLTVL.